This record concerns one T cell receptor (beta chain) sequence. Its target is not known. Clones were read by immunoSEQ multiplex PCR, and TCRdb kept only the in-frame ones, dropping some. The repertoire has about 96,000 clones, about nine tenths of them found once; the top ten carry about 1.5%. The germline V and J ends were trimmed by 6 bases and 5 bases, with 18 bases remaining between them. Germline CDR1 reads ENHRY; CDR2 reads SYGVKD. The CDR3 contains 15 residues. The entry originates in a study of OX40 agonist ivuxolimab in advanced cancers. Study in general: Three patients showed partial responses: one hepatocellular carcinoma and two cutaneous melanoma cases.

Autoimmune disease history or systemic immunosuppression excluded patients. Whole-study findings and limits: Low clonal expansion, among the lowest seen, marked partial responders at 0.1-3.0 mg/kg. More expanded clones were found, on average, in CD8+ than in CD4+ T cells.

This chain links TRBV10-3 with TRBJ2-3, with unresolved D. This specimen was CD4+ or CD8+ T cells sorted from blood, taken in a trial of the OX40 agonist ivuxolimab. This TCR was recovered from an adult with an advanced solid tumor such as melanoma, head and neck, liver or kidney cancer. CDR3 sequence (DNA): TGTGCCATCAGCTCCATGGGCCAAAATGTAGATACGCAGTATTTT. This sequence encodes CAISSMGQNVDTQYF.